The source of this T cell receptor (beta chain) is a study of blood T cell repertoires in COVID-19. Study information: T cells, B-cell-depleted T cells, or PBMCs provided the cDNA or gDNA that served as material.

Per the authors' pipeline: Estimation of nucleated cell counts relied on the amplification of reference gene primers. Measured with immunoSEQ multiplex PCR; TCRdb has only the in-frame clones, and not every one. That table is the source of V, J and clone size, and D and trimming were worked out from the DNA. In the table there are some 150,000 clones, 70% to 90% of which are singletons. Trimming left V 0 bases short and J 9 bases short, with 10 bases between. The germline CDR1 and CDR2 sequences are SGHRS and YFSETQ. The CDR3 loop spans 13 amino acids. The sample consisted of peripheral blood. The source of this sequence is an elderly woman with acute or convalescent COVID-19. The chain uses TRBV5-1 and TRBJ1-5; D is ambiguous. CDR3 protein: CASSLEGESPQHF. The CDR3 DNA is TGCGCCAGCAGCTTGGAGGGAGAATCGCCCCAGCATTTT.